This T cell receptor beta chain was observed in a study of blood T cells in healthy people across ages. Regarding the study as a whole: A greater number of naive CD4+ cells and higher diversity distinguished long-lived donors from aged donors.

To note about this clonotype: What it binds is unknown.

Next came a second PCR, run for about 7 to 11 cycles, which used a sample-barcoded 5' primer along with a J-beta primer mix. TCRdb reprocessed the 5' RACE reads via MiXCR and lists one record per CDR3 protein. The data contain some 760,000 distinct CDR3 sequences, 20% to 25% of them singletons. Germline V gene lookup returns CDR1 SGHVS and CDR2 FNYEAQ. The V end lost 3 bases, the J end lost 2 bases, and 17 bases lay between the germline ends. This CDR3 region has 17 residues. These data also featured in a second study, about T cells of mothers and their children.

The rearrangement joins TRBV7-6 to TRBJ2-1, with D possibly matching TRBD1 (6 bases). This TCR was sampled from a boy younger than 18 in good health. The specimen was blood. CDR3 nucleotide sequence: TGTGCCAGCAGCTTGGGTCTCCCAGGGGACCCCTACAATGAGCAGTTCTTC. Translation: CASSLGLPGDPYNEQFF.